This TCR beta chain was captured by sequencing in a study of T cells after somatic rescue of genetic block. Sequenced by immunoSEQ multiplex PCR; TCRdb stores in-frame clones only, minus some. The table records about 72,000 clones, about nine tenths of them present only once. This clone showed up just once. From germline, CDR1 is SGHTA and CDR2 FQGNSA. Trimming cost V 3 bases and J 3 bases, with 12 bases left between them. The CDR3 spans 14 residues. The TCR sequence derives from a man aged 25 to 45. Sequencing used peripheral blood mononuclear cells (PBMCs). The J gene is TRBJ2-7, the V gene TRBV7-2, with D hard to call. The CDR3 region is CASSLSQLHYEQYF. The DNA of the CDR3 is TGTGCCAGCAGCTTGAGTCAGCTCCACTACGAGCAGTACTTC.